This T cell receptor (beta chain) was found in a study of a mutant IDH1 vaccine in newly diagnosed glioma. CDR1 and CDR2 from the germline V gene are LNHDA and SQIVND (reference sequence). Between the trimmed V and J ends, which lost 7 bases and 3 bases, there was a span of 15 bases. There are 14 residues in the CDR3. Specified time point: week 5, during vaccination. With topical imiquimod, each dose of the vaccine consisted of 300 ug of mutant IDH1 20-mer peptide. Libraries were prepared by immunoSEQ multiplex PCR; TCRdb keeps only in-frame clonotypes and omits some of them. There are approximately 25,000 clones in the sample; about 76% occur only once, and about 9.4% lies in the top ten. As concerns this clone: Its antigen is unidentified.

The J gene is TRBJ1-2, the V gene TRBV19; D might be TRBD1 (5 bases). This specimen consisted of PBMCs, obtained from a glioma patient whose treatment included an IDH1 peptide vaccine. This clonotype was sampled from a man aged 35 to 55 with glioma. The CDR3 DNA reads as TGTGCCAGTACGCGCCCCAGGGTGGACTATGGCTACACCTTC. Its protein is CASTRPRVDYGYTF.